The clone carrying this T cell receptor beta chain was seen only a few times. Its specificity is not known. These data are taken from a study of beta chain features in type 1 diabetes. Study findings and constraints: TCRB CDR3s were moderately but significantly shorter in Type 1 diabetes patients in all four CD4+ subsets.

The whole isolated RNA underwent reverse transcription, so sequencing captured expressed TCRB transcripts. TCRdb keeps only in-frame clones here, not all; method: immunoSEQ multiplex PCR. The sample comprises approximately 17,000 clones, 45% to 55% of which are singletons, and 0.46% rests with the top ten. There are 15 residues in the CDR3. With 5 bases clipped from V and 6 bases from J, the junction kept 7 bases outside the gene matches. The germline gives CDR1 SGHAT, CDR2 FQNNGV. The V call is TRBV11-2, the J call TRBJ2-2; TRBD2 matches at 9 bases. The material sequenced was stem cell memory CD4+ T cells from blood. This clonotype was sampled from a woman aged 18-29 years in good health. The CDR3 loop is CASSPLAGEPGELFF. For the CDR3, the DNA is TGTGCCAGCAGCCCATTAGCGGGAGAGCCCGGGGAGCTGTTTTTT.